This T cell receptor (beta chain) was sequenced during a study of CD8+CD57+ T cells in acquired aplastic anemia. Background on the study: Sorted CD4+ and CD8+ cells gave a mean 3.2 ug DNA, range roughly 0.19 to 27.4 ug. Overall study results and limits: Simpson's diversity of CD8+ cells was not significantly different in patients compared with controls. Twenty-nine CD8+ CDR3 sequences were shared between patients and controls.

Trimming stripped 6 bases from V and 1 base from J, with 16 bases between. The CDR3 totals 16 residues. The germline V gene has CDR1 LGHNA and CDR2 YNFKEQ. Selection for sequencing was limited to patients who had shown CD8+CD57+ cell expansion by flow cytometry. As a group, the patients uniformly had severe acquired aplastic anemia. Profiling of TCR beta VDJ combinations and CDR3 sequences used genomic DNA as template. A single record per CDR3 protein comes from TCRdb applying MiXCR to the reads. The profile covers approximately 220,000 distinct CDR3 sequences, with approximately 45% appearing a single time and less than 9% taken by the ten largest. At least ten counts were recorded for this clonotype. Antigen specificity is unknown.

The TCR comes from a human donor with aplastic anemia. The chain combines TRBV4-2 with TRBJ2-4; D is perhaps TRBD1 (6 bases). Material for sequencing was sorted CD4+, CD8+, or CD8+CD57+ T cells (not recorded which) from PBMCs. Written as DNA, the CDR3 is TGTGCCAGCAGTACACAGGGTGTAGAGGCCAAAAACATTCAGTACTTC. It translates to CASSTQGVEAKNIQYF.